The present TCR beta chain was sequenced within a study of T cell responses to AZD1222 COVID-19 vaccine. General study findings and limits: Per reports, nearly half of all spike-specific TCRs target regions that are unmutated in variants.

Sequencing was performed with immunoSEQ multiplex PCR; in TCRdb, only in-frame clones are kept and a portion is missing. The sample records about 70,000 clones, 88% being singletons. Worth noting for this clone: Its antigen is as yet unknown.

The germline V and J ends were trimmed by 2 bases and 8 bases, with 15 bases remaining between them. The CDR3 sequence is 15 residues long. The germline CDR1 and CDR2 sequences are ENHRY and SYGVKD. V and J are TRBV10-3 and TRBJ1-4; possibly TRBD1 for D (6 bases). This TCR came from an adult who received the MenACWY meningococcal vaccine as a control. The source was peripheral blood, collected 28 days after the second dose of the MenACWY control vaccine. Here the CDR3 reads CAISEQGQGKEKLFF. DNA for the CDR3: TGTGCCATCAGTGAGCAGGGGCAGGGAAAGGAAAAACTGTTTTTT.